One sample yielded the 8 T cell receptor beta chains listed below, sequenced in a study of regulatory T cells in long-lasting Graves disease. The time point was: newly diagnosed GD, antithyroid drugs for less than 3 months. The TCR library was made from RNA extracted from PBMCs. CDR3 regions were amplified by Arm-PCR using iRepertoire HTBI primers to build TCR beta libraries. MiXCR, run by TCRdb on the multiplex PCR reads, gives a single entry per CDR3 protein. This sample has a few hundred thousand distinct CDR3 sequences; roughly a sixth occur once, and the top ten carry 25% to 30%. These data also featured in a second study, about T cells in Graves' hyperthyroidism and ophthalmopathy.

The sample consisted of peripheral blood mononuclear cells (PBMCs), taken at new diagnosis, from a patient treated with antithyroid drugs. The receptors shown here come from a man aged 40-49 years with Graves disease.

In this sample, this clonotype turned up many times. This chain connects TRBV28 to TRBJ2-5; 7 positions match TRBD2. The CDR3 runs 14 residues. V gave up 6 bases and J gave up 0 bases; unmatched junction bases: 4. Germline CDR1 reads MDHEN; CDR2 reads SYDVKM. CDR3 amino acids: CASRSGVHQETQYF. CDR3 nucleotide sequence: TGTGCCAGCAGAAGCGGGGTCCACCAAGAGACCCAGTACTTC.

The chain carries TRBV6-2 or TRBV6-3 and TRBJ1-2; D call uncertain. There are 14 residues in the CDR3. Germline V gene sequence: CDR1 MNHEY, CDR2 SVGEGT. V lost 2 bases, J lost 4 bases, and 11 bases lay in between. The CDR3, as DNA: TGTGCCAGCAGTTACGTCCAAAGAGGCTATGGCTACACCTTC. Translating it yields CASSYVQRGYGYTF.

The gene calls are TRBV6-1 and TRBJ1-1; 10 bases map to TRBD1. The CDR3 totals 15 residues. Germline CDR1 reads MNHNS; CDR2 reads SASEGT. Losses at the gene ends were 6 bases for V and 4 bases for J; bases not matched to a gene: 8. The CDR3 reads CASSRDRGRGTEAFF. CDR3 DNA: TGTGCCAGCAGCCGGGACAGGGGACGCGGCACTGAAGCTTTCTTT.

CDR3 sequence reads: CASKAAKDRFTGEQYF. The DNA for the CDR3 is TGTGCCAGCAAGGCTGCGAAGGACAGGTTCACGGGGGAGCAGTACTTC. The chain carries TRBV28 and TRBJ2-7; 7 bases map to TRBD1. Germline V gene lookup returns CDR1 MDHEN and CDR2 SYDVKM. Trimming cost V 7 bases and J 7 bases; bases outside gene matches: 19. The CDR3 totals 16 residues. Full variable domain (missing parts from reference TRBV28 and TRBJ2-7): DVKVTQSSRYLVKRTGEKVFLECVQDMDHENMFWYRQDPGLGLRLIYFSYDVKMKEKGDIPEGYSVSREKKERFSLILESASTNQTSMYLCASKAAKDRFTGEQYFGPGTRLTVT.

The chain recombines TRBV20-1 with TRBJ1-4; D unresolved. CDR3 length: 10 amino acids. The V gene's germline CDR1 is DFQATT and CDR2 SNEGSKA (reference sequence). V was cut by 5 bases and J by 5 bases, with 3 bases left in between. The CDR3 nucleotides read TGCAGTGCTTTCAATGAAAAACTGTTTTTT. Amino acids: CSAFNEKLFF.

The table lists this clonotype with many counts. The V call is TRBV6-2 or TRBV6-3, the J call TRBJ1-1; 10 bases match TRBD1. Trimming at V came to 6 bases and at J to 1 base, leaving 2 bases not matched to a gene. The CDR3 is made up of 14 amino acids. The V gene's germline CDR1 is MNHEY and CDR2 SVGEGT. In DNA, the CDR3 is TGTGCCAGCAGGGGGGACAGGGGGAACACTGAAGCTTTCTTT. Translating gives CASRGDRGNTEAFF.

This clonotype has at least ten counts. The CDR3 DNA reads TGCGCCAGCAGCCCCGCGTTGGAGACCCAGTACTTC. This gives the protein CASSPALETQYF. The genes are TRBV5-1 and TRBJ2-5, with D unclear. Per germline, CDR1 SGHRS and CDR2 YFSETQ. The CDR3 contains 12 residues. Trimming took off 4 bases at V and 5 bases at J, with 9 bases between the two ends.

This clonotype occurred a few times. The chain carries TRBV4-3 and TRBJ2-4, with 7 positions matching TRBD2. The CDR3 has 17 residues. Germline V gene data show CDR1 as LGHNA and CDR2 as YSLEER. V lost 0 bases and J lost 0; bases outside the gene matches: 5. For the CDR3, the DNA is TGCGCCAGCAGCCAAGATCGGCTAGCGGTAGCCAAAAACATTCAGTACTTC. The encoded protein is CASSQDRLAVAKNIQYF.